This T cell receptor (beta chain) was captured by sequencing in a study of synovial regulatory T cells in juvenile arthritis. Whole-study results and caveats: Across patients, iaTreg TCR repertoires were mostly private, partly shared with synovial Teff and blood CPL. Blood Treg cells that were inflammation-associated showed lower TCR diversity than other blood Treg cells. iaTreg cells shared more CDR3 sequences with synovial Tregs than other blood Tregs did.

Notes on this clone: Its antigen is currently unknown.

Assay used: immunoSEQ multiplex PCR; TCRdb lists only in-frame clones, some missing. The sample shows about 9,900 clones, and about 1.7% sits with its ten largest clones. Sequencing input: Treg cells from blood. Subset in this sample: HLA-DR+ inflammation-associated blood Treg cells. The source of this sequence is a donor aged 2-29 years with juvenile idiopathic arthritis.

The CDR3 spells CASTGPLDGYTF. The chain uses TRBV2 and TRBJ1-2. The CDR3 sequence is 12 residues long. DNA for this receptor is not on file. Looked up from germline, CDR1 is SNHLY and CDR2 is FYNNEI.